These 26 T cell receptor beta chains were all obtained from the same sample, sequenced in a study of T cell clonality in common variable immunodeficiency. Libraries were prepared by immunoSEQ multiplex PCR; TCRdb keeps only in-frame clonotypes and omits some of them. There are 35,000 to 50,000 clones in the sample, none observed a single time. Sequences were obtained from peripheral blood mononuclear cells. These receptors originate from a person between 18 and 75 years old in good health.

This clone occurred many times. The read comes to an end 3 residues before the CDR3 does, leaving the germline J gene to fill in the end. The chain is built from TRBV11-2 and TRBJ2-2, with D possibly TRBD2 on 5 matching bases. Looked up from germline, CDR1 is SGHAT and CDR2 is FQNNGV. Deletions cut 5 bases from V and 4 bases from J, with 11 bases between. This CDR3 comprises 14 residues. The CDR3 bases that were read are TGTGCCAGCAGCCCAGAACGGGGCACCGGGGAG. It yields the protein CASSPERGTGE. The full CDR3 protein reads CASSPERGTGELFF.

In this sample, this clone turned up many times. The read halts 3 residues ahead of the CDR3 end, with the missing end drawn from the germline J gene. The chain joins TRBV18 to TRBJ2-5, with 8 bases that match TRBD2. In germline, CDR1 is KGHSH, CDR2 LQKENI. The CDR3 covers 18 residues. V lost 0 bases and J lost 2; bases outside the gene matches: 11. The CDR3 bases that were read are TGTGCCAGCTCACCACCGGGTCTCGCGGGGGGACGTCAAGAGACC. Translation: CASSPPGLAGGRQET. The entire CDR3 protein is CASSPPGLAGGRQETQYF.

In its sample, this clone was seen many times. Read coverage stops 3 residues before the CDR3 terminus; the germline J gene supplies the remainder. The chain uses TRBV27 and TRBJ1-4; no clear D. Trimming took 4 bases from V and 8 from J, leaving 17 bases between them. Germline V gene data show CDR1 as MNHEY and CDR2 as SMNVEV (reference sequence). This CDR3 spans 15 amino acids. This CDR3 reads CASSSSGAGKEKLFF. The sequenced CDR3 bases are TGTGCCAGCAGTTCCTCGGGTGCGGGGAAGGAAAAA.

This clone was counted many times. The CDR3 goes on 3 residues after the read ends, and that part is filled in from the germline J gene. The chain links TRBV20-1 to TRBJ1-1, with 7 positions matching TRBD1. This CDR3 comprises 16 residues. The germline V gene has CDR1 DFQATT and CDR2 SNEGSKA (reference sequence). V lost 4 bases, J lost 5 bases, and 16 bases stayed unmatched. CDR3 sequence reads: CSANPHGQVWSTEAFF. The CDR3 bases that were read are TGCAGTGCTAACCCACACGGACAGGTATGGTCAACTGAA.

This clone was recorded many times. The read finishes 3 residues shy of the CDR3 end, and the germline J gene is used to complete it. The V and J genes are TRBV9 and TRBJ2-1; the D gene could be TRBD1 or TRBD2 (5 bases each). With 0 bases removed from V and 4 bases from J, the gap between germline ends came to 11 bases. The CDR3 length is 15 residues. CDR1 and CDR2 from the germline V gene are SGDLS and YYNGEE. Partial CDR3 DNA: TGTGCCAGCAGCGTAGTCGACAGAGGGTACAATGAG. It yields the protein CASSVVDRGYNE. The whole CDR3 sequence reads CASSVVDRGYNEQFF.

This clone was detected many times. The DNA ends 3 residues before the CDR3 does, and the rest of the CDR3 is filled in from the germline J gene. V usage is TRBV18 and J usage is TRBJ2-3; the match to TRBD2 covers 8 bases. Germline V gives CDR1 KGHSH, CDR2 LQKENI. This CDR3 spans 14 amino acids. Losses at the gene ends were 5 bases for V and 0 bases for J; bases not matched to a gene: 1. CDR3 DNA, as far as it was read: TGTGCCAGCTCATCTAGCGGGAGCACAGATACG. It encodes CASSSSGSTDT. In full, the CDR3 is CASSSSGSTDTQYF.

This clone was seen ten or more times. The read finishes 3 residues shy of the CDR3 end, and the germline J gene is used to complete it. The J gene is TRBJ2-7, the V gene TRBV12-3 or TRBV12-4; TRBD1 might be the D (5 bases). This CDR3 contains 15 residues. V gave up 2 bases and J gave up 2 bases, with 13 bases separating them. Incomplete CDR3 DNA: TGTGCCAGCAGTTTAAATGGTGGCAGGGCCTACGAG. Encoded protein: CASSLNGGRAYE. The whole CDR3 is CASSLNGGRAYEQYF.

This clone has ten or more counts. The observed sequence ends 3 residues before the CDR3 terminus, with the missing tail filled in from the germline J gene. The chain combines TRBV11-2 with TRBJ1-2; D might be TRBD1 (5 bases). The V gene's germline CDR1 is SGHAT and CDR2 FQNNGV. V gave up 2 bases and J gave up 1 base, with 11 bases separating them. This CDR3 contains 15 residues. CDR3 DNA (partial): TGTGCCAGCAGCTTAAGTTTGCAGGGTAACTATGGC. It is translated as CASSLSLQGNYG. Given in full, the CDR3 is CASSLSLQGNYGYTF.

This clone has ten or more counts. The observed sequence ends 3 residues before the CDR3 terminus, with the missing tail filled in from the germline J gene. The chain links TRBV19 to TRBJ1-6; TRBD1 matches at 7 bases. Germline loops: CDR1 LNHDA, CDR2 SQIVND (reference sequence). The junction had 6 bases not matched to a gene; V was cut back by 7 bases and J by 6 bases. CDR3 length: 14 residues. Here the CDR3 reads CASNKGQINSPLHF. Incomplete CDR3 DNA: TGTGCCAGTAACAAGGGACAGATTAATTCACCC. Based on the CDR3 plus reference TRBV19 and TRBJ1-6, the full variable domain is DGGITQSPKYLFRKEGQNVTLSCEQNLNHDAMYWYRQDPGQGLRLIYYSQIVNDFQKGDIAEGYSVSREKKESFPLTVTSAQKNPTAFYLCASNKGQINSPLHFGNGTRLTVT.

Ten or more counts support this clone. CDR3 DNA, as far as it was read: TGCGCCAGCAGTGGGGGACTAGCGGAGAACAATGAG. Residues: CASSGGLAENNE. The entire CDR3 reads CASSGGLAENNEQFF. The chain joins TRBV10-1 to TRBJ2-1; 11 nucleotides agree with TRBD2. With the read ending 3 residues before the CDR3 end, the germline J gene is used to fill in that end. The V segment lost 4 bases and the J segment 5 bases; nucleotides outside the gene matches: 4. Germline lookup yields CDR1 WNHNN and CDR2 SYGVQD (reference sequence). This CDR3 has 15 residues.

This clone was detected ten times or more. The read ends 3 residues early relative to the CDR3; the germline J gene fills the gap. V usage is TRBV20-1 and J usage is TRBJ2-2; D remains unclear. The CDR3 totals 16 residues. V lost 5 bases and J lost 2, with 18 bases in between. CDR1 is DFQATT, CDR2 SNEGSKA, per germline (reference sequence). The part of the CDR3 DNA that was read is TGCAGTGCTCCGTCGGGTAGCCAAACCAACACCGGGGAG. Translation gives CSAPSGSQTNTGE. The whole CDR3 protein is CSAPSGSQTNTGELFF.

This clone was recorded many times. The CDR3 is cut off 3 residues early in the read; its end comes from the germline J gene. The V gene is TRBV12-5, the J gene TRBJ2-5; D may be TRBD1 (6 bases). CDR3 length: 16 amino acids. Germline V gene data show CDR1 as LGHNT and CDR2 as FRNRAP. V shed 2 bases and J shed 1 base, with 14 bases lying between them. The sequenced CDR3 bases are TGTGCTAGTGGTTTGTCGGACAGTACAGTCCAAGAGACC. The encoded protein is CASGLSDSTVQET. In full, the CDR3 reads CASGLSDSTVQETQYF.

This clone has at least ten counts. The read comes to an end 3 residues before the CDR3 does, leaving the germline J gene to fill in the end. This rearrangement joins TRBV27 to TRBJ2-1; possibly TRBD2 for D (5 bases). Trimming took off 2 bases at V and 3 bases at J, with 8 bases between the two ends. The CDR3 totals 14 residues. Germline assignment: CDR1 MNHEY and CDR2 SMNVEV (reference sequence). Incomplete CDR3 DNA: TGTGCCAGCAGTTTAGCAGCGGTCTACAATGAG. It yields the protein CASSLAAVYNE. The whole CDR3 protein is CASSLAAVYNEQFF.

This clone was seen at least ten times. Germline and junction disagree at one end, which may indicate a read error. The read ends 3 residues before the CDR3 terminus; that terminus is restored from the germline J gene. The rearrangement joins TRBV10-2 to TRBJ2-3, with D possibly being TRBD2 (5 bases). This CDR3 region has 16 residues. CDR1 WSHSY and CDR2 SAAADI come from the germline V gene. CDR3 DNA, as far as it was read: TGCGCCAGCACTGAGCTGGGTTTTGGAACGGGGGATACG. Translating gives CASTELGFGTGDT. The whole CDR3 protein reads CASTELGFGTGDTQYF.

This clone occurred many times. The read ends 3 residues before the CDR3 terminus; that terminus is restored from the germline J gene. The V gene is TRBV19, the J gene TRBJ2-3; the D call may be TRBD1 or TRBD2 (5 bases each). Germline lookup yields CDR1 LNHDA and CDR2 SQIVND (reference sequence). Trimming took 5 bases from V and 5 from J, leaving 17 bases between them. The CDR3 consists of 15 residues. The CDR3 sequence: CASSFLDARGDTQYF. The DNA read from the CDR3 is TGTGCCAGTAGTTTCCTGGACGCGAGGGGAGATACG.

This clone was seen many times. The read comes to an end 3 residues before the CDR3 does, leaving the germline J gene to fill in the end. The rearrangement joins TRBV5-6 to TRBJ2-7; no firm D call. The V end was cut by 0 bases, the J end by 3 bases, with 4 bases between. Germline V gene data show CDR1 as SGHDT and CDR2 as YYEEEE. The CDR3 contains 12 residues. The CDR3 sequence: CASSLEGYEQYF. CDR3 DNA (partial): TGTGCCAGCAGCTTGGAAGGCTACGAG.

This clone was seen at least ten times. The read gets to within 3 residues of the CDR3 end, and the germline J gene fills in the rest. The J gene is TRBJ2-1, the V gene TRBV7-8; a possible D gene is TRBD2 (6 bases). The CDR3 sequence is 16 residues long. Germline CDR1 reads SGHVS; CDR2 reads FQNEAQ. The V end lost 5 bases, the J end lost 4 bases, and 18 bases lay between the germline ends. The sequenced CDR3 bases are TGTGCCAGCAGCCCGCGGGACTCGACTAAGTACAATGAG. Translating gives CASSPRDSTKYNE. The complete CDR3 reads CASSPRDSTKYNEQFF.

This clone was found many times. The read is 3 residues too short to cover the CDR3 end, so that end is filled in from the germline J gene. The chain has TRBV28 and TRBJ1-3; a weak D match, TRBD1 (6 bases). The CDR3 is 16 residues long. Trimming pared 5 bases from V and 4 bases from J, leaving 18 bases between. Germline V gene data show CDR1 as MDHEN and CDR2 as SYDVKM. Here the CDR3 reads CASSLRTTGPGNTIYF. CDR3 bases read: TGTGCCAGCAGTCTACGTACTACAGGGCCCGGAAACACC.

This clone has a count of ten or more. The sequenced CDR3 bases are TGCGCCAGCAGCCTCCGGGACAGGGGAACAAACAAGGCCTACGAG. The encoded protein is CASSLRDRGTNKAYE. The CDR3 as a whole reads CASSLRDRGTNKAYEQYF. The chain is built from TRBV5-1 and TRBJ2-7, with TRBD1 matching 10 bases. The read is 3 residues too short to cover the CDR3 end, so that end is filled in from the germline J gene. The CDR3 is 18 residues long. V shed 4 bases and J 2 bases; nucleotides not matched to a gene: 15. The V gene's germline CDR1 is SGHRS and CDR2 YFSETQ.

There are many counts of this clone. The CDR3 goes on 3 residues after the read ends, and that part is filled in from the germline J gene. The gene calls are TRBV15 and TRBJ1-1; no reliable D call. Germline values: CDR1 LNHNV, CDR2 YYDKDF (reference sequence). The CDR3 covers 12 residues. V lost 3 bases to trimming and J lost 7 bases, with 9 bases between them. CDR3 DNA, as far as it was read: TGTGCCACCAGCAGTTACGGTATTGAA. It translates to CATSSYGIE. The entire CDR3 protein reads CATSSYGIEAFF.

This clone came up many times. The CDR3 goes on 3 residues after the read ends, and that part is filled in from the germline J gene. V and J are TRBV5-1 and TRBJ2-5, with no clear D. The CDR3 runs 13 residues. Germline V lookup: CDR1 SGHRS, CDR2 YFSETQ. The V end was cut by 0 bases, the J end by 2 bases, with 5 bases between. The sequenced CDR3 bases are TGCGCCAGCAGCTTGGGTCAGCAAGAGACC. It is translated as CASSLGQQET. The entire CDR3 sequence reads CASSLGQQETQYF.

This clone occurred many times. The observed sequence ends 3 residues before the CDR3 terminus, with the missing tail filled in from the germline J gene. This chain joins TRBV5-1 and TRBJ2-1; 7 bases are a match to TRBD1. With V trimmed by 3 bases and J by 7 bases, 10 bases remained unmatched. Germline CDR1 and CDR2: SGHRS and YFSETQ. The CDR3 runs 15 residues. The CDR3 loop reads CASSSYRGTMNEQFF. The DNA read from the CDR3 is TGCGCCAGCAGCTCTTACAGGGGCACTATGAATGAG. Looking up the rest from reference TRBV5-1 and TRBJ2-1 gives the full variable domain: KAGVTQTPRYLIKTRGQQVTLSCSPISGHRSVSWYQQTPGQGLQFLFEYFSETQRNKGNFPGRFSGRQFSNSRSEMNVSTLELGDSALYLCASSSYRGTMNEQFFGPGTRLTVL.

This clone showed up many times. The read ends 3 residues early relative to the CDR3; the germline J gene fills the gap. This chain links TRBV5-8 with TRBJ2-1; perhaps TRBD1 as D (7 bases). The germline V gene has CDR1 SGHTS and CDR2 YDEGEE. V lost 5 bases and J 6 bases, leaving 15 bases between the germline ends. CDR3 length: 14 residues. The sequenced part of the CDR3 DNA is TGTGCCAGCAGGTACAGACAGGGAGGCAATGAG. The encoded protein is CASRYRQGGNE. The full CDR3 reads CASRYRQGGNEQFF.

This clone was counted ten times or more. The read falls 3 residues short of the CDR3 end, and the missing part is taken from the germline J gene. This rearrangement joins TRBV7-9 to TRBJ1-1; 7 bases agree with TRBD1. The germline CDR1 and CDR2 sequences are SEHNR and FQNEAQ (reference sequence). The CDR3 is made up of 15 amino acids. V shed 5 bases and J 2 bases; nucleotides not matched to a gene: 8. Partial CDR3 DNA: TGTGCCAGCAGCCACAAGACAGGGACAAACACTGAA. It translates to CASSHKTGTNTE. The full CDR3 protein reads CASSHKTGTNTEAFF.

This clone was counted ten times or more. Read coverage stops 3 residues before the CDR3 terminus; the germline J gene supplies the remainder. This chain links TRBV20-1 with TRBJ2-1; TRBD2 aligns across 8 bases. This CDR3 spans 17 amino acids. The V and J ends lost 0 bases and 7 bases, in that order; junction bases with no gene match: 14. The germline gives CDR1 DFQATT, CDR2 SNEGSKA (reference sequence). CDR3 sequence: CSARDGGNGGRWNEQFF. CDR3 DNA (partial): TGCAGTGCTAGAGATGGGGGGAACGGCGGGAGGTGGAATGAG.

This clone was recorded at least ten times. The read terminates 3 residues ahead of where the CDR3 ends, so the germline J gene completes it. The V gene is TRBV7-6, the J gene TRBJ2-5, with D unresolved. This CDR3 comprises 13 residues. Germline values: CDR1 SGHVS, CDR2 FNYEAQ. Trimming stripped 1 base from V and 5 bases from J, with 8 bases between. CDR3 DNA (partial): TGTGCCAGCAGCTTAGGTAGCAAGGAGACC. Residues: CASSLGSKET. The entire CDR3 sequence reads CASSLGSKETQYF. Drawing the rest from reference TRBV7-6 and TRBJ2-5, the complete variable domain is GAGVSQSPRYKVTKRGQDVALRCDPISGHVSLYWYRQALGQGPEFLTYFNYEAQQDKSGLPNDRFSAERPEGSISTLTIQRTEQRDSAMYRCASSLGSKETQYFGPGTRLLVL.